Listed here are 21 T cell receptor beta chains from one sample, sequenced in a study of early T cells in non-severe SARS-CoV-2 infection. From the 5' RACE reads, TCRdb called clonotypes with MiXCR, one entry per CDR3 protein. The sample holds 70,000 to 75,000 distinct CDR3 sequences, approximately 14% seen once. The sample was whole blood. The origin of the receptors is an adult who was a healthcare worker with PCR-confirmed SARS-CoV-2 infection or an uninfected control (not recorded which).

This clonotype has only a few counts. This chain joins TRBV5-1 and TRBJ2-1, with D hard to call. The germline V and J ends were trimmed by 1 base and 0 bases, with 8 bases remaining between them. The CDR3 extends over 15 amino acids. Germline V gives CDR1 SGHRS, CDR2 YFSETQ. In DNA form, the CDR3 reads TGCGCCAGCAGCTTGTCGAGTGTCTCCTACAATGAGCAGTTCTTC. Translated, it gives CASSLSSVSYNEQFF.

The chain links TRBV5-1 to TRBJ1-2; D remains ambiguous. The germline CDR1 and CDR2 sequences are SGHRS and YFSETQ. This CDR3 comprises 13 residues. V dropped 0 bases and J dropped 4 bases, with 7 bases sitting between them. This CDR3 is CASSLGQFYGYTF. The CDR3 DNA reads as TGCGCCAGCAGCTTGGGGCAGTTCTATGGCTACACCTTC.

The chain links TRBV3-1 to TRBJ2-7; D possibly uses TRBD1 or TRBD2 (5 bases each). V lost 1 base and J 1 base, leaving 8 bases between the germline ends. The germline CDR1 and CDR2 sequences are LGHDT and YNNKEL (reference sequence). This CDR3 is built from 14 residues. The CDR3 sequence: CASSQAGQSYEQYF. CDR3 DNA: TGTGCCAGCAGCCAAGCGGGGCAATCCTACGAGCAGTACTTC.

Notes on this clonotype: This could be a read error, since a much larger clone is one nucleotide away. The J gene is TRBJ1-1, the V gene TRBV20-1; D uncertain. The CDR3 length is 12 residues. The germline V and J ends were trimmed by 5 bases and 7 bases, with 14 bases remaining between them. Germline V gene data show CDR1 as DFQATT and CDR2 as SNEGSKA (reference sequence). The CDR3: CSALYGGREAFF. In DNA form, the CDR3 reads TGCAGTGCTCTCTACGGCGGGCGTGAAGCTTTCTTT.

This clonotype was picked up a small number of times. The rearrangement uses TRBV27 and TRBJ2-7; 7 bases are shared with TRBD2. Trimming cost V 5 bases and J 0 bases; bases outside gene matches: 10. This CDR3 spans 16 amino acids. Germline assignment: CDR1 MNHEY and CDR2 SMNVEV (reference sequence). CDR3: CASSRTPGLLSYEQYF. CDR3 sequence (DNA): TGTGCCAGCAGTCGAACACCGGGACTACTCTCCTACGAGCAGTACTTC.

This clonotype showed up just a few times. This chain joins TRBV27 and TRBJ2-1; D is possibly TRBD1 (6 bases). V was shortened by 5 bases and J by 3 bases, with 8 bases between the two germline ends. The CDR3 loop spans 13 amino acids. Germline V lookup: CDR1 MNHEY, CDR2 SMNVEV (reference sequence). The CDR3 nucleotides are TGTGCCAGCAGTCGGGACAACTACAATGAGCAGTTCTTC. Translation: CASSRDNYNEQFF.

There are a few counts of this clonotype. The rearrangement uses TRBV9 and TRBJ2-2, with D perhaps given as TRBD1 or TRBD2 (5 bases each). Trimming removed 10 bases at V and 4 bases at J, with 14 bases between. Germline V lookup: CDR1 SGDLS, CDR2 YYNGEE. This CDR3 spans 13 amino acids. This CDR3 reads CAPPRGPTGELFF. The CDR3 DNA is TGTGCCCCGCCCCGGGGACCCACCGGGGAGCTGTTTTTT.

The rearrangement uses TRBV7-3 and TRBJ1-1, with no clear D. V was clipped by 1 base and J by 2 bases, with 5 bases between them. The CDR3 covers 13 residues. Germline lookup yields CDR1 SGHTA and CDR2 FQGTGA. The CDR3 spells CASSLNHNTEAFF. CDR3 nucleotides: TGTGCCAGCAGCTTAAATCATAACACTGAAGCTTTCTTT.

This clonotype has a handful of counts. The chain joins TRBV7-9 to TRBJ2-1; D may be TRBD2 (6 bases). The CDR3 runs 15 residues. The germline gives CDR1 SEHNR, CDR2 FQNEAQ (reference sequence). With 5 bases removed from V and 5 bases from J, the gap between germline ends came to 16 bases. The CDR3 here is CASSGAPGLHNEQFF. The CDR3 DNA sequence: TGTGCCAGCAGCGGCGCACCGGGACTTCACAATGAGCAGTTCTTC.

The chain combines TRBV19 with TRBJ1-2; tentative D call: TRBD1 (5 bases). The V and J ends lost 3 bases and 5 bases respectively, with 13 bases between them. In germline, CDR1 is LNHDA, CDR2 SQIVND (reference sequence). CDR3 length equals 14 residues. The DNA of the CDR3 is TGTGCCAGTAGTATTTCCGGGGCCTCGTATGGCTACACCTTC. It is translated as CASSISGASYGYTF.

The table lists this clonotype with a few counts. The chain has TRBV7-8 and TRBJ1-5, with D perhaps matching TRBD1 (5 bases). There are 14 residues in the CDR3. Trimming removed 1 base at V and 7 bases at J, with 11 bases between. In germline, CDR1 is SGHVS, CDR2 FQNEAQ. CDR3 sequence: CASSLDGARQPQHF. The CDR3 DNA sequence: TGTGCCAGCAGCTTAGATGGGGCTCGGCAGCCCCAGCATTTT.

Ten or more counts support this clonotype. The chain carries TRBV6-1 and TRBJ2-1, with 8 bases aligning to TRBD1. Germline V lookup: CDR1 MNHNS, CDR2 SASEGT. The CDR3 is 14 amino acids. The ends lost 6 bases at V and 8 bases at J; junction bases unmatched: 9. The CDR3 loop is CASSRDRGAHEQFF. The CDR3 DNA is TGTGCCAGCAGCCGTGACAGGGGAGCGCATGAGCAGTTCTTC.

The J gene is TRBJ2-6, the V gene TRBV9; D might be TRBD1 or TRBD2, each matching 5 bases. Trimming removed 0 bases from V and 2 bases from J, with 6 bases in between. Per the germline V gene, CDR1 is SGDLS and CDR2 is YYNGEE. This CDR3 region has 15 residues. This CDR3 reads CASSVGGTGANVLTF. The CDR3 DNA is TGTGCCAGCAGCGTAGGGGGGACTGGGGCCAACGTCCTGACTTTC. The whole variable domain, remainder taken from reference TRBV9 and TRBJ2-6, is DSGVTQTPKHLITATGQRVTLRCSPRSGDLSVYWYQQSLDQGLQFLIQYYNGEERAKGNILERFSAQQFPDLHSELNLSSLELGDSALYFCASSVGGTGANVLTFGAGSRLTVL.

The chain combines TRBV2 with TRBJ1-5; 10 bases agree with TRBD1. The CDR3 length is 16 residues. Germline-derived CDR1 and CDR2 are SNHLY and FYNNEI. V was pared by 5 bases and J by 3 bases, with 7 bases of the junction left unmatched. The CDR3 is CASSSRDRGYNQPQHF. CDR3 DNA: TGTGCCAGCAGTTCCCGGGACAGGGGATACAATCAGCCCCAGCATTTT.

This chain uses TRBV6-6 with TRBJ2-7; 7 bases align to TRBD2. This CDR3 has 12 amino acids. CDR1 is MNHNY, CDR2 SVGAGI, per germline (reference sequence). V lost 6 bases, J lost 11 bases, and 10 bases stayed unmatched. CDR3 sequence reads: CASRAQRGGEYF. The CDR3 nucleotides are TGTGCCAGCAGAGCCCAGAGGGGAGGGGAGTACTTC.

V and J are TRBV3-1 and TRBJ1-2, with D perhaps matching TRBD1 (6 bases). CDR1 and CDR2 (germline): LGHDT, YNNKEL (reference sequence). Trimming left V 6 bases short and J 0 bases short, with 11 bases between. The CDR3 is made up of 14 amino acids. This CDR3 is CASSLDSSNYGYTF. CDR3 DNA: TGTGCCAGCAGTCTGGACAGTTCTAACTATGGCTACACCTTC.

This clonotype has only a few counts. The V gene is TRBV27, the J gene TRBJ2-7; TRBD2 aligns across 9 bases. The germline V gene encodes CDR1 MNHEY and CDR2 SMNVEV (reference sequence). The CDR3 sequence is 17 residues long. Unmatched junction bases numbered 10, after V lost 4 bases and J lost 0 bases. CDR3 region: CASSSKALAGISYEQYF. The CDR3 nucleotides are TGTGCCAGCAGTTCTAAGGCGCTAGCGGGGATCTCCTACGAGCAGTACTTC.

This clonotype was observed a handful of times. The V and J genes are TRBV20-1 and TRBJ2-7; 8 nucleotides match TRBD1. The CDR3 runs to 12 residues. Unmatched junction bases numbered 4, after V lost 4 bases and J lost 5 bases. The germline V gene encodes CDR1 DFQATT and CDR2 SNEGSKA (reference sequence). Here the CDR3 reads CSATDRAHEQYF. Here the CDR3 DNA reads TGCAGTGCTACGGACAGGGCCCACGAGCAGTACTTC.

The gene calls are TRBV4-2 and TRBJ2-5; perhaps D is TRBD1 or TRBD2 (5 bases each). Trimming stripped 4 bases from V and 4 bases from J, with 16 bases between. Germline V CDR1 and CDR2: LGHNA, YNFKEQ. This CDR3 is 15 amino acids long. CDR3 nucleotides: TGTGCCAGCAGCCCCGATCCCGACGGGGCAGAGACCCAGTACTTC. Its protein is CASSPDPDGAETQYF.

This clonotype showed up many times. The chain carries TRBV4-2 and TRBJ1-2, with 9 bases fitting TRBD1. The CDR3 covers 14 residues. Germline V lookup: CDR1 LGHNA, CDR2 YNFKEQ. V trimming: 4 bases; J trimming: 1 base; junction bases outside the gene matches: 1. The CDR3 DNA reads as TGTGCCAGCAGCCGGACAGGGGATAACTATGGCTACACCTTC. This codes for CASSRTGDNYGYTF.

This clonotype was counted at least ten times. This rearrangement joins TRBV7-6 to TRBJ2-7, with 14 bases fitting TRBD2. Trimming removed 5 bases from V and 5 bases from J; junction bases left unmatched: 8. Per the germline V gene, CDR1 is SGHVS and CDR2 is FNYEAQ. This CDR3 has 16 amino acids. As DNA, the CDR3 is TGTGCCAGCAGCCCGGGACTAGCGGGGGCCGGCCACGAGCAGTACTTC. This sequence encodes CASSPGLAGAGHEQYF.